This T cell receptor beta chain appears in the sequencing data of a study of cytomegalovirus exposure and HLA in healthy donors. 13 Jbeta primers and 60 Vbeta primers were used for the PCR. Generated by immunoSEQ multiplex PCR, the TCRdb table keeps only in-frame clones and is missing some. The table has some 200,000 clones, approximately 84% seen once; the top ten hold approximately 0.62%. A remark on this clone: Antigen: not known.

V lost 1 base, J lost 8 bases, and 8 bases lay in between. This CDR3 has 11 residues. The germline CDR1 and CDR2 sequences are GTSNPN and SVGIG (reference sequence). Study-level findings and limits: Most TCR beta V segments were productive about 90% or about 30% of the time in an earlier analysis. The study had only CMV serostatus as immune exposure information.

The clonotype originates from a woman in her thirties or forties in good health and CMV-seronegative. Sequenced material: PBMCs. This sequence joins TRBV30 and TRBJ1-2; D gene ambiguous. In DNA, the CDR3 is TGTGCCTGGAGTGCCCAGCGGGGCTACACCTTC. This sequence encodes CAWSAQRGYTF.